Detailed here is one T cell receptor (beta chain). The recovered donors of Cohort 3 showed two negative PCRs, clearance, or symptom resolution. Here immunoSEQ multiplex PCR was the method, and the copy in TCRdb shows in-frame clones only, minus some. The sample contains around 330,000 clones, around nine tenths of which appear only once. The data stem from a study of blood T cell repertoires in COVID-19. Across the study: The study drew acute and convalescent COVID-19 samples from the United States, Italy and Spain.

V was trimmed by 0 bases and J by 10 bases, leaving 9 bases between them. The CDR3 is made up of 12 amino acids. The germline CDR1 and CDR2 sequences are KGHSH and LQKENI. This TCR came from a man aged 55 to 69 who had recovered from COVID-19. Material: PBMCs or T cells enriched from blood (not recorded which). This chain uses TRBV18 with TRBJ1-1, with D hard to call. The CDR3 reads CASSPPRGPAFF. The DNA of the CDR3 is TGTGCCAGCTCACCACCGCGTGGGCCAGCTTTCTTT.